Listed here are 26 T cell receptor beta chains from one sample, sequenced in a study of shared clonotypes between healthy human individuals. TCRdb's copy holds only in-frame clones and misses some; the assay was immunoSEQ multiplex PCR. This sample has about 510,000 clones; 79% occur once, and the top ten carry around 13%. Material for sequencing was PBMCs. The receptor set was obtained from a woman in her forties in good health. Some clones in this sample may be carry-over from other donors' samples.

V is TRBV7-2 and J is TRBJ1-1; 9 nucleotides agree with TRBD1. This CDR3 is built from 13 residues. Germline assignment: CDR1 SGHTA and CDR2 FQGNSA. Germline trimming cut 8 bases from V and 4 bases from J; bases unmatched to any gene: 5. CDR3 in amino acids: CASSGTGITEAFF. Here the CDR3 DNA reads TGTGCCAGCTCCGGGACAGGGATCACTGAAGCTTTCTTT.

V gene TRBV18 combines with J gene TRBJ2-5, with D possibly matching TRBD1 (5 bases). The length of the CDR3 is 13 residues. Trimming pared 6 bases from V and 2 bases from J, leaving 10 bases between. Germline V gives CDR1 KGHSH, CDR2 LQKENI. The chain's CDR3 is CASSQGRQETQYF. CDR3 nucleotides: TGTGCCAGCTCCCAGGGCAGACAAGAGACCCAGTACTTC.

CDR3 nucleotides: TGCGCCAGCAGCCGACTAGTTGGGTCCTACGAGCAGTACTTC. As protein: CASSRLVGSYEQYF. V usage is TRBV4-1 and J usage is TRBJ2-7, with D perhaps matching TRBD2 (6 bases). Deletions cut 4 bases from V and 1 base from J, with 11 bases between. Per germline, CDR1 MGHRA and CDR2 YSYEKL. The CDR3 is 14 amino acids.

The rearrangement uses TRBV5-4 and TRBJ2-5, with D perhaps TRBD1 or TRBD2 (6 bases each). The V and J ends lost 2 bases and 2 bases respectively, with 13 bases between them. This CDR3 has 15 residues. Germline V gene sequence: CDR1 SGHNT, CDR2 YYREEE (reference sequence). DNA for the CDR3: TGTGCCAGCAGCTTACCGGGGGCTGGTCAAGAGACCCAGTACTTC. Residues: CASSLPGAGQETQYF.

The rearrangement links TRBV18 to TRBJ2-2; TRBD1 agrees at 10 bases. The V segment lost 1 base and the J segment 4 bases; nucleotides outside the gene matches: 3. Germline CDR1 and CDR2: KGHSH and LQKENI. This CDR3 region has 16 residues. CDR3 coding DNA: TGTGCCAGCTCACCACGGGGACAGGGGTTCACCGGGGAGCTGTTTTTT. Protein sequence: CASSPRGQGFTGELFF.

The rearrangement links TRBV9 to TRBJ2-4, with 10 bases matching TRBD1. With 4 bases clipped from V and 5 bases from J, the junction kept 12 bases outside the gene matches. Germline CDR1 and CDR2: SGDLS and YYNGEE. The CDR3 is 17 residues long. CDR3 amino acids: CASSTDRGRTDQNIQYF. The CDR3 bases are TGTGCCAGCAGCACCGACAGGGGGCGCACTGACCAAAACATTCAGTACTTC.

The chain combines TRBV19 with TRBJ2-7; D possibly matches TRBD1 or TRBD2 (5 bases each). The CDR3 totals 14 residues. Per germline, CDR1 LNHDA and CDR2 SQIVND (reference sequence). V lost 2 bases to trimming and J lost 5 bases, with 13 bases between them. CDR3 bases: TGTGCCAGTAGTATATATTGGGGGTCCCACGAGCAGTACTTC. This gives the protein CASSIYWGSHEQYF.

For the CDR3, the DNA is TGCAGCGTTGCGGGCCAGAGTAACACTGAAGCTTTCTTT. Translation: CSVAGQSNTEAFF. J is TRBJ1-1 and V is TRBV29-1, with D hard to call. The CDR3 is 13 residues long. Germline assignment: CDR1 SQVTM and CDR2 ANQGSEA. Trimming pared 4 bases from V and 2 bases from J, leaving 11 bases between.

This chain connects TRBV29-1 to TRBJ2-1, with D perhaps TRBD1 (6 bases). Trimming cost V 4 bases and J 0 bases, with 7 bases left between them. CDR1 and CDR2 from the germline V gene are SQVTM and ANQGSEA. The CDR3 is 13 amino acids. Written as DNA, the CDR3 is TGCAGCGTTGCAGGGGACTCCTACAATGAGCAGTTCTTC. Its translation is CSVAGDSYNEQFF.

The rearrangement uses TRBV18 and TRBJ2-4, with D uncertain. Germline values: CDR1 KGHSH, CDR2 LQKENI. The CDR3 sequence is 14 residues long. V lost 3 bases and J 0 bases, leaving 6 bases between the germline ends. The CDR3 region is CASSPVIAKNIQYF. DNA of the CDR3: TGTGCCAGCTCACCGGTCATAGCCAAAAACATTCAGTACTTC.

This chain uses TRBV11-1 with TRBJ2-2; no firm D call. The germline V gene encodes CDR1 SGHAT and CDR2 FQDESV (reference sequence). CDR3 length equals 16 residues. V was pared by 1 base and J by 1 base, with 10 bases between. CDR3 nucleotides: TGTGCCAGCAGCTTAGATGGGCACCTGAACACCGGGGAGCTGTTTTTT. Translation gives CASSLDGHLNTGELFF.

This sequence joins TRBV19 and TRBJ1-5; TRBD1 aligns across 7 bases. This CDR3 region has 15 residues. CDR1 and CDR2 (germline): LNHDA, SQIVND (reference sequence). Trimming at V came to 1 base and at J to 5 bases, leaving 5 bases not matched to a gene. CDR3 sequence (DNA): TGTGCCAGTAGTATAGTGACAGGGTTCGATCAGCCCCAGCATTTT. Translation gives CASSIVTGFDQPQHF. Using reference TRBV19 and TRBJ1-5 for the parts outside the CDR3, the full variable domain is DGGITQSPKYLFRKEGQNVTLSCEQNLNHDAMYWYRQDPGQGLRLIYYSQIVNDFQKGDIAEGYSVSREKKESFPLTVTSAQKNPTAFYLCASSIVTGFDQPQHFGDGTRLSIL.

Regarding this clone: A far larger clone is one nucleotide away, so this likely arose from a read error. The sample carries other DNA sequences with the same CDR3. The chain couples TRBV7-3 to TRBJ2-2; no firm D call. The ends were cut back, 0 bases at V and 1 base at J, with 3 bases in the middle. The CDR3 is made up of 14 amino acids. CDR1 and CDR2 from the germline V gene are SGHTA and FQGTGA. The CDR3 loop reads CASSLTRNTGELFF. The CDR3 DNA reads TGTGCCAGCAGCTTAACCAGGAACACCGGGGAGCTGTTTTTT.

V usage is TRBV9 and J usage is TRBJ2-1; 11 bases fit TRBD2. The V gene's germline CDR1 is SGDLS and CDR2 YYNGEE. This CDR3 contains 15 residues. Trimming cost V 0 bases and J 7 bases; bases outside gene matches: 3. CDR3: CASSVGSGRANEQFF. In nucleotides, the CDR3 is TGTGCCAGCAGCGTAGGTAGCGGGAGGGCAAATGAGCAGTTCTTC.

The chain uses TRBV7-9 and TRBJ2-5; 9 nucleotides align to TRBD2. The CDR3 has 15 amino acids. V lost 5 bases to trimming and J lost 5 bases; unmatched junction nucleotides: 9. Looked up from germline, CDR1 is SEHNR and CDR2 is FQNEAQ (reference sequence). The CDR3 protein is CASSPGAGGTETQYF. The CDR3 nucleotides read TGTGCCAGCAGCCCAGGGGCGGGGGGGACGGAGACCCAGTACTTC.

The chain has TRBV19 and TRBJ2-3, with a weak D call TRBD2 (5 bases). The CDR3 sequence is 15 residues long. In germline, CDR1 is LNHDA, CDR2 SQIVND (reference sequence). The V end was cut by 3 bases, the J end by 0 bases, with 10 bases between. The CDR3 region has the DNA TGTGCCAGTAGTATCTCAGCGGAAAGCACAGATACGCAGTATTTT. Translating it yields CASSISAESTDTQYF.

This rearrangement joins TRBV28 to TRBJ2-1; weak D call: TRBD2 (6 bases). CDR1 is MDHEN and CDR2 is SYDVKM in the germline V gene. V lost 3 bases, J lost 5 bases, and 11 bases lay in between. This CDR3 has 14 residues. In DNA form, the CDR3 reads TGTGCCAGCAGTTTTCCCGGGGAGGACAATGAGCAGTTCTTC. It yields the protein CASSFPGEDNEQFF.

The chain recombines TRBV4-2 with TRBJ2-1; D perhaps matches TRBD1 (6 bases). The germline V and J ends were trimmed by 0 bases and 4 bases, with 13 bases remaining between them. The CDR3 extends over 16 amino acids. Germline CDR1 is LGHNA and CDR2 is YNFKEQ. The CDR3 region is CASSQDPPGEYNEQFF. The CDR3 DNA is TGTGCCAGCAGCCAAGATCCGCCAGGGGAATACAATGAGCAGTTCTTC.

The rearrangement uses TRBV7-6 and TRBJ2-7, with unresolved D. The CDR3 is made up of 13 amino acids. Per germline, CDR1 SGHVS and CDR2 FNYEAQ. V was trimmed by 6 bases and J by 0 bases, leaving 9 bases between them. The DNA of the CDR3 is TGTGCCAGCAGTTTCGACAACTCCTACGAGCAGTACTTC. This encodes CASSFDNSYEQYF.

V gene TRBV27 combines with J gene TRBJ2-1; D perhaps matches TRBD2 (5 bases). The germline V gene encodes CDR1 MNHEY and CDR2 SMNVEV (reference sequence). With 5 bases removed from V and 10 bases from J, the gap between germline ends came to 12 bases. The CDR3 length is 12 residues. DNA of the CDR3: TGTGCCAGCAGTCCGGAACTAGGGGAGCAGTTCTTC. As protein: CASSPELGEQFF.

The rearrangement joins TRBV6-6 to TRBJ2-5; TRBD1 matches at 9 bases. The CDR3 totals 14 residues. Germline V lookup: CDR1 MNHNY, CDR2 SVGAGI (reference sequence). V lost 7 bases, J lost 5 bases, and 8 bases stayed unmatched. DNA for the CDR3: TGTGCCAGCACCTCACAGGGGGCTGTGGAGACCCAGTACTTC. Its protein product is CASTSQGAVETQYF.

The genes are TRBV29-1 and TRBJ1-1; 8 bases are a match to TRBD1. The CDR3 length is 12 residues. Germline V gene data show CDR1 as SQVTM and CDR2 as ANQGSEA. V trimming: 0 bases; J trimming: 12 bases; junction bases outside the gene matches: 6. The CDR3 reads CSVEEAGGAPFF. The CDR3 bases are TGCAGCGTTGAAGAGGCAGGGGGCGCTCCTTTCTTT.

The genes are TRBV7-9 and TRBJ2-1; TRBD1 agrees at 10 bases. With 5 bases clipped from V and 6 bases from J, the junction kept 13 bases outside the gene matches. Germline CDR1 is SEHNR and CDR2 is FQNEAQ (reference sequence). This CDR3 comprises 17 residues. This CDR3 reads CASSLRGRDRGVNEQFF. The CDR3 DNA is TGTGCCAGCAGCCTACGAGGCCGGGACAGGGGCGTCAATGAGCAGTTCTTC. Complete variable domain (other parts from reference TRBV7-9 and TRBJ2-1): DTGVSQNPRHKITKRGQNVTFRCDPISEHNRLYWYRQTLGQGPEFLTYFQNEAQLEKSRLLSDRFSAERPKGSFSTLEIQRTEQGDSAMYLCASSLRGRDRGVNEQFFGPGTRLTVL.

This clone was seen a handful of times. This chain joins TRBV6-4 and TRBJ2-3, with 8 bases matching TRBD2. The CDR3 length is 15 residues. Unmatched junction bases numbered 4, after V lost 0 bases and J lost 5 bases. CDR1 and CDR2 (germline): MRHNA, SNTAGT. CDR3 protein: CASSDSSGRGDTQYF. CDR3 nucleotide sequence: TGTGCCAGCAGTGACTCAAGCGGGAGAGGAGATACGCAGTATTTT.

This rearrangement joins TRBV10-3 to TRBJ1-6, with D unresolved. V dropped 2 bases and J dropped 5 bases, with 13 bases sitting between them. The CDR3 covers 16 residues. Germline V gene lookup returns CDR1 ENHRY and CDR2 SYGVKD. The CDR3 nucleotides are TGTGCCATCAGTGAGACGAGGCACGCGAATAATTCACCCCTCCACTTT. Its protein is CAISETRHANNSPLHF.

CDR3 protein: CASSPRLSSTGQYF. Here the CDR3 DNA reads TGTGCCAGCAGCCCCCGTCTGAGTTCGACCGGGCAGTACTTC. V gene TRBV7-2 combines with J gene TRBJ2-7; D gene uncertain. This CDR3 comprises 14 residues. Germline loops: CDR1 SGHTA, CDR2 FQGNSA. Trimming cost V 5 bases and J 9 bases, with 20 bases left between them.